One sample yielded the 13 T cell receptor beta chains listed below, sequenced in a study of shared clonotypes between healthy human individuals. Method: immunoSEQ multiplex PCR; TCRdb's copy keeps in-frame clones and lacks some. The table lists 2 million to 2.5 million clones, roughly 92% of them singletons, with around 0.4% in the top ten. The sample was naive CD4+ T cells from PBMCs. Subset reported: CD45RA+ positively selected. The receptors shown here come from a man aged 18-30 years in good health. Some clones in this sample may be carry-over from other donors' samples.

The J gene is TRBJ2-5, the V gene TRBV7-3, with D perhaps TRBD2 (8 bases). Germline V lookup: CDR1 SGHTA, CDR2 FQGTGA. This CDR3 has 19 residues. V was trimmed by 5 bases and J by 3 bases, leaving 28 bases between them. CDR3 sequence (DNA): TGTGCCAGCAGCGCACGGCCGGGCGGGACAGATAGCGGGAAAGAGACCCAGTACTTC. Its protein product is CASSARPGGTDSGKETQYF.

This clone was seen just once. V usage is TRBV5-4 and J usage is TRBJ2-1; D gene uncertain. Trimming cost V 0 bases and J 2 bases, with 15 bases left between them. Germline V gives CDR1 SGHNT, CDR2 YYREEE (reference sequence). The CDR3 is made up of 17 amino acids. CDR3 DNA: TGTGCCAGCAGCTTGGACACGTTCGGTCTGCCCTACAATGAGCAGTTCTTC. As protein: CASSLDTFGLPYNEQFF.

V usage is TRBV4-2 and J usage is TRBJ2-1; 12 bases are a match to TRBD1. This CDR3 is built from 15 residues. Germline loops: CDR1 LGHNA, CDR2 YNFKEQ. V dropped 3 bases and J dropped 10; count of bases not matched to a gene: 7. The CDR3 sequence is CASSQGGQGAGEQFF. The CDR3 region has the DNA TGTGCCAGCAGCCAGGGGGGACAGGGGGCCGGAGAGCAGTTCTTC.

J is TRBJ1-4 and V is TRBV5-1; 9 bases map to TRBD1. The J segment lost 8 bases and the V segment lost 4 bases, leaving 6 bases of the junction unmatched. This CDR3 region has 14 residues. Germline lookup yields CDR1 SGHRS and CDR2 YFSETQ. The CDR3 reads CASSTDRGGEKLFF. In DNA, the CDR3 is TGCGCCAGCAGCACAGACAGGGGGGGAGAAAAACTGTTTTTT. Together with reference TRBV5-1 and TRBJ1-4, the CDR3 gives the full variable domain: KAGVTQTPRYLIKTRGQQVTLSCSPISGHRSVSWYQQTPGQGLQFLFEYFSETQRNKGNFPGRFSGRQFSNSRSEMNVSTLELGDSALYLCASSTDRGGEKLFFGSGTQLSVL.

CDR3 residues: CASSFLQTEQFF. The DNA of the CDR3 is TGTGCCAGCAGCTTCCTTCAAACTGAGCAGTTCTTC. The rearrangement joins TRBV7-2 to TRBJ2-1; no clear D gene. Germline V CDR1 and CDR2: SGHTA, FQGNSA. V lost 3 bases and J 9 bases, leaving 9 bases between the germline ends. The CDR3 has 12 amino acids.

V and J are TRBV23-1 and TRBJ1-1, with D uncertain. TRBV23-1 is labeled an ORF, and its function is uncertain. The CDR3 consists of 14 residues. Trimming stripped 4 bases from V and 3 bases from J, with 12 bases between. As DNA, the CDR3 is TGCGCCAGCAGTCCTAGACGGCAGGACACTGAAGCTTTCTTT. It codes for CASSPRRQDTEAFF.

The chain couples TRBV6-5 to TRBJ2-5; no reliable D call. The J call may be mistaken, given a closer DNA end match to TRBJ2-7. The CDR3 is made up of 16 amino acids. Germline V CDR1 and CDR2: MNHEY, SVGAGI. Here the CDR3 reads CASSYIAGATTYEQYF. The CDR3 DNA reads TGTGCCAGCAGTTATATCGCAGGAGCTACCACCTACGAGCAGTACTTC.

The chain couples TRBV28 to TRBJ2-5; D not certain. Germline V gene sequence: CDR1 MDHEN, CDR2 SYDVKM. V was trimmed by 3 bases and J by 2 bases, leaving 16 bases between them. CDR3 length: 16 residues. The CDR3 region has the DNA TGTGCCAGCAGTTTTTCCACGGTTGGGGTACAAGAGACCCAGTACTTC. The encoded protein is CASSFSTVGVQETQYF.

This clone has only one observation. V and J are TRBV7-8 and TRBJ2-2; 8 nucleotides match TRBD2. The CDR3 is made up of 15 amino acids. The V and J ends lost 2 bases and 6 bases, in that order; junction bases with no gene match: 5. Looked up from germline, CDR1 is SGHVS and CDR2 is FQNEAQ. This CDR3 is CASSLRREGPGELFF. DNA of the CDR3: TGTGCCAGCAGCTTAAGACGGGAGGGCCCCGGGGAGCTGTTTTTT.

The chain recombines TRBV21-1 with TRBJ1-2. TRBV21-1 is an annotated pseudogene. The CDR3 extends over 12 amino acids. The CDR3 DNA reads TGTGCCAAAGGGGGGGTCCACTATGGCTACACCTTC. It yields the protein CAKGGVHYGYTF.

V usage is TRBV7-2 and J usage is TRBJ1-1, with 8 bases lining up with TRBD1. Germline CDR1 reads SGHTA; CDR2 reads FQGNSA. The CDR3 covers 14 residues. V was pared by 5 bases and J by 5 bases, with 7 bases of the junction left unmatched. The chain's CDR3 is CASSSGQGETEAFF. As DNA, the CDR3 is TGTGCCAGCAGCAGCGGACAGGGTGAAACTGAAGCTTTCTTT.

CDR3 nucleotide sequence: TGTGCCAGCAGCCGTGTGAGGGAGGATGAGCAGTTCTTC. Encoded protein: CASSRVREDEQFF. The chain recombines TRBV5-4 with TRBJ2-1; possible D gene TRBD2, 6 bases. This CDR3 is built from 13 residues. Trimming removed 4 bases at V and 8 bases at J, with 13 bases between. CDR1 is SGHNT, CDR2 YYREEE, per germline (reference sequence).

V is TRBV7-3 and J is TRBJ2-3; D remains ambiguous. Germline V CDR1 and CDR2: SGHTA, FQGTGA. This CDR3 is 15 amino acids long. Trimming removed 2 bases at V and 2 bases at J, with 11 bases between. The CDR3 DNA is TGTGCCAGCAGCTTAGCGTCTTCCTCCACAGATACGCAGTATTTT. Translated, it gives CASSLASSSTDTQYF.